The present T cell receptor (beta chain) was sequenced within a study of blood T cell repertoires in COVID-19. About the study: Specimens from acute and convalescent COVID-19 originated in the United States, Italy and Spain. In each case, the material was cDNA or gDNA derived from T cells, B-cell-depleted T cells, or PBMCs.

The CDR3 spans 14 residues. Germline values: CDR1 SGHVS, CDR2 FQNEAQ. V was cut by 5 bases and J by 5 bases, with 15 bases left in between. Original analysis: The authors estimated nucleated cell counts from reference gene primer amplification. Clones were sequenced by immunoSEQ multiplex PCR, and TCRdb holds only the in-frame ones, with some missing. The V and J calls and clone size come from that table; D and trimming were worked out from the DNA. The repertoire has 150,000 to 200,000 clones, roughly 88% of them found once; the top ten carry 9.8%. This chain connects TRBV7-8 to TRBJ2-5; D is unresolved. Source material: peripheral blood. The sequence came from a woman of 80 years or more with acute or convalescent COVID-19. The CDR3 region is CASSLRWAWETQYF. The CDR3 DNA follows: TGTGCCAGCAGCCTCCGGTGGGCATGGGAGACCCAGTACTTC. Supplemented by reference TRBV7-8 and TRBJ2-5, the full variable domain reads GAGVSQSPRYKVAKRGQDVALRCDPISGHVSLFWYQQALGQGPEFLTYFQNEAQLDKSGLPSDRFFAERPEGSVSTLKIQRTQQEDSAVYLCASSLRWAWETQYFGPGTRLLVL.